These 18 T cell receptor beta chains came from one sample sequenced in a study of T cells after yellow fever vaccination. TCRdb processed the 5' RACE reads anew with MiXCR; each CDR3 protein has one entry. Of roughly 400,000 distinct CDR3 sequences listed, roughly a sixth were seen once; the top ten hold roughly a sixth. Specimen: PBMCs, collected before the yellow fever booster vaccination. These receptors came from a man aged 18 to 29 who received the YFV17D yellow fever vaccine.

The rearrangement joins TRBV12-3 or TRBV12-4 to TRBJ1-4; D unclear. Trimming took off 7 bases at V and 8 bases at J, with 8 bases between the two ends. The CDR3 runs 11 residues. The CDR3: CASTLGEKLFF. The CDR3 coding sequence is TGTGCCAGCACTCTAGGCGAAAAACTGTTTTTT.

Of note for this clonotype: Germline is not matched at one junction end, which may reflect a read error. The chain links TRBV2 to TRBJ2-3; D is ambiguous. Germline CDR1 SNHLY, CDR2 FYNNEI. The CDR3 is made up of 10 amino acids. CDR3 DNA: TGTGCCAGAAAGATAGATACTCAGTATTTT. Amino acid sequence: CARKIDTQYF.

The rearrangement uses TRBV7-9 and TRBJ2-3; TRBD2 agrees at 7 bases. The CDR3 has 14 amino acids. Germline-derived CDR1 and CDR2 are SEHNR and FQNEAQ (reference sequence). Trimming removed 5 bases from V and 5 bases from J; junction bases left unmatched: 7. CDR3 coding DNA: TGTGCCAGCAGCCCACTAGCGCTTAGAGATACGCAGTATTTT. This gives the protein CASSPLALRDTQYF.

This clonotype has more than one count but fewer than ten. The rearrangement uses TRBV15 and TRBJ2-4, with a tentative D call TRBD2 (6 bases). The length of the CDR3 is 13 residues. The germline V and J ends were trimmed by 5 bases and 9 bases, with 14 bases remaining between them. The V gene's germline CDR1 is LNHNV and CDR2 YYDKDF (reference sequence). The CDR3 region is CATSGGYSGIQYF. In DNA, the CDR3 is TGTGCCACCAGCGGAGGGTATAGCGGCATTCAGTACTTC.

The rearrangement joins TRBV7-2 to TRBJ1-2; tentatively, D is TRBD1 (5 bases). The CDR3 extends over 14 amino acids. Deletions cut 1 base from V and 6 bases from J, with 12 bases between. CDR1 is SGHTA, CDR2 FQGNSA, per germline. CDR3 sequence: CASSLDGGGNGYTF. Written as DNA, the CDR3 is TGTGCCAGCAGCTTAGATGGGGGTGGAAATGGCTACACCTTC.

This clonotype was seen more than once but under ten times. The V gene is TRBV7-2, the J gene TRBJ2-5, with 9 bases fitting TRBD2. The CDR3 is 16 amino acids. Germline trimming cut 5 bases from V and 1 base from J; bases unmatched to any gene: 8. Germline values: CDR1 SGHTA, CDR2 FQGNSA. The CDR3 DNA reads TGTGCCAGCAGCGGCCCCCTAGCGGGATTCCAAGAGACCCAGTACTTC. Its protein is CASSGPLAGFQETQYF. The whole variable domain, filled in from reference TRBV7-2 and TRBJ2-5, reads GAGVSQSPSNKVTEKGKDVELRCDPISGHTALYWYRQSLGQGLEFLIYFQGNSAPDKSGLPSDRFSAERTGGSVSTLTIQRTQQEDSAVYLCASSGPLAGFQETQYFGPGTRLLVL.

V usage is TRBV7-3 and J usage is TRBJ1-1, with D possibly matching TRBD1 (5 bases). This CDR3 comprises 15 residues. CDR1 SGHTA and CDR2 FQGTGA come from the germline V gene. Trimming took off 5 bases at V and 4 bases at J, with 17 bases between the two ends. The CDR3 bases are TGTGCCAGCAGCCTGACCGCCGGGACTGGCACTGAAGCTTTCTTT. It codes for CASSLTAGTGTEAFF.

There are a few counts of this clonotype. The rearrangement links TRBV5-1 to TRBJ1-5; D unclear. The ends were cut back, 4 bases at V and 9 bases at J, with 17 bases in the middle. Per germline, CDR1 SGHRS and CDR2 YFSETQ. The CDR3 extends over 14 amino acids. CDR3 nucleotide sequence: TGCGCCAGCAGCCCCGACCCCGGAGGGCCGCCCCAGCATTTT. It codes for CASSPDPGGPPQHF.

This clonotype has just a few counts. V usage is TRBV4-3 and J usage is TRBJ1-4; a possible D gene is TRBD1 (5 bases). This CDR3 spans 16 amino acids. Germline CDR1 reads LGHNA; CDR2 reads YSLEER. V shed 0 bases and J shed 8 bases, with 16 bases lying between them. Here the CDR3 DNA reads TGCGCCAGCAGCCAAGATAGCGGCAGGGCGGGCGAAAAACTGTTTTTT. It specifies CASSQDSGRAGEKLFF.

This rearrangement joins TRBV20-1 to TRBJ2-5; 10 bases line up with TRBD1. V shed 3 bases, J shed 5 bases, and the junction held 9 bases outside the gene matches. The CDR3 contains 15 residues. The germline V gene has CDR1 DFQATT and CDR2 SNEGSKA (reference sequence). The CDR3 DNA sequence: TGCAGTGCTAGCCTCCCGGGACAGGGGTGGGAGACCCAGTACTTC. It translates to CSASLPGQGWETQYF.

This chain uses TRBV7-2 with TRBJ1-5, with unresolved D. There are 14 residues in the CDR3. The germline V gene encodes CDR1 SGHTA and CDR2 FQGNSA. V was shortened by 5 bases and J by 0 bases, with 8 bases between the two germline ends. The CDR3 sequence is CASSRDVSNQPQHF. The CDR3 DNA reads as TGTGCCAGCAGCCGGGATGTTAGCAATCAGCCCCAGCATTTT.

This chain connects TRBV4-1 to TRBJ1-4, with 8 bases aligning to TRBD1. Germline loops: CDR1 MGHRA, CDR2 YSYEKL. V dropped 3 bases and J dropped 7; count of bases not matched to a gene: 7. This CDR3 has 15 residues. CDR3: CASSQLQGVGEKLFF. The CDR3 nucleotides are TGCGCCAGCAGCCAGCTACAGGGGGTGGGTGAAAAACTGTTTTTT.

This clonotype has just a few counts. The CDR3 coding sequence is TGCGCCAGCAGCCAAGAGGAAGGGAAGAGGAACACTGAAGCTTTCTTT. It translates to CASSQEEGKRNTEAFF. The chain combines TRBV4-3 with TRBJ1-1; no clear D gene. V lost 0 bases to trimming and J lost 1 base, with 12 bases between them. The germline gives CDR1 LGHNA, CDR2 YSLEER. This CDR3 spans 16 amino acids.

This clonotype was seen many times. This chain joins TRBV6-5 and TRBJ2-6; unclear D gene. Germline CDR1 and CDR2: MNHEY and SVGAGI. Trimming pared 4 bases from V and 1 base from J, leaving 8 bases between. This CDR3 is 15 amino acids long. DNA for the CDR3: TGTGCCAGCAGTTTCAGGTTATCTGGGGCCAACGTCCTGACTTTC. This gives the protein CASSFRLSGANVLTF.

The chain couples TRBV5-4 to TRBJ2-5; 8 nucleotides line up with TRBD1. CDR3 size: 17 residues. Germline loops: CDR1 SGHNT, CDR2 YYREEE (reference sequence). With V trimmed by 4 bases and J by 7 bases, 18 bases remained unmatched. CDR3 nucleotides: TGTGCCAGCAGCCGTATCGACAGGGGACTCCTCCGTTGGACCCAGTACTTC. This translates into CASSRIDRGLLRWTQYF. The full variable domain, in which reference TRBV5-4 and TRBJ2-5 provide the parts outside the CDR3, is ETGVTQSPTHLIKTRGQQVTLRCSSQSGHNTVSWYQQALGQGPQFIFQYYREEENGRGNFPPRFSGLQFPNYSSELNVNALELDDSALYLCASSRIDRGLLRWTQYFGPGTRLLVL.

This clonotype was seen only a few times. The rearrangement joins TRBV9 to TRBJ1-1; 8 bases fit TRBD1. Germline CDR1 SGDLS, CDR2 YYNGEE. This CDR3 spans 14 amino acids. The trim removed 6 bases at V and 1 base at J, leaving 5 bases unmatched. CDR3 DNA: TGTGCCAGCAACCAGGGACAGGCGAACACTGAAGCTTTCTTT. Translating gives CASNQGQANTEAFF. Together with reference TRBV9 and TRBJ1-1, the CDR3 gives the full variable domain: DSGVTQTPKHLITATGQRVTLRCSPRSGDLSVYWYQQSLDQGLQFLIQYYNGEERAKGNILERFSAQQFPDLHSELNLSSLELGDSALYFCASNQGQANTEAFFGQGTRLTVV.

The J gene is TRBJ2-5, the V gene TRBV10-1, with D maybe TRBD1 (5 bases). Germline V gene data show CDR1 as WNHNN and CDR2 as SYGVQD (reference sequence). V was cut by 1 base and J by 3 bases, with 9 bases left in between. The CDR3 has 14 residues. CDR3 coding DNA: TGCGCCAGCAGTGAGTTGGGGCTGGAAGAGACCCAGTACTTC. Translation: CASSELGLEETQYF.

This clonotype appeared a few times. V gene TRBV5-1 combines with J gene TRBJ2-3; maybe TRBD2 (5 bases). The CDR3 contains 15 residues. Germline V gene data show CDR1 as SGHRS and CDR2 as YFSETQ. V was shortened by 4 bases and J by 4 bases, with 16 bases between the two germline ends. The CDR3 DNA sequence: TGCGCCAGCAGCCTCCCCCTAGGACTTTCAGATACGCAGTATTTT. Amino acids: CASSLPLGLSDTQYF.